This T cell receptor beta chain stems from a study of blood T cell repertoires in COVID-19. Study summary: The United States, Italy and Spain supplied acute and convalescent COVID-19 samples.

Adults between roughly 18 and 90 years of age took part from approximately 24 US areas. Participant-given clinical history determined each cohort assignment. Clones were read by immunoSEQ multiplex PCR, and TCRdb kept only the in-frame ones, dropping some. This sample yields 310,000 or so clones, of which 90% are seen a single time; 1.7% belongs to the top ten. V was clipped by 5 bases and J by 0 bases, with 13 bases between them. The germline gives CDR1 MNHEY, CDR2 SVGEGT. This CDR3 has 15 residues. This chain joins TRBV6-2 or TRBV6-3 and TRBJ1-1; weak D call: TRBD1 (5 bases). The sample consisted of PBMCs or T cells enriched from blood (not recorded which). The sequence came from a woman in her late teens or twenties with acute COVID-19. DNA for the CDR3: TGTGCCAGCAGTAGGAGACAGAGGATGAACACTGAAGCTTTCTTT. Protein product: CASSRRQRMNTEAFF.